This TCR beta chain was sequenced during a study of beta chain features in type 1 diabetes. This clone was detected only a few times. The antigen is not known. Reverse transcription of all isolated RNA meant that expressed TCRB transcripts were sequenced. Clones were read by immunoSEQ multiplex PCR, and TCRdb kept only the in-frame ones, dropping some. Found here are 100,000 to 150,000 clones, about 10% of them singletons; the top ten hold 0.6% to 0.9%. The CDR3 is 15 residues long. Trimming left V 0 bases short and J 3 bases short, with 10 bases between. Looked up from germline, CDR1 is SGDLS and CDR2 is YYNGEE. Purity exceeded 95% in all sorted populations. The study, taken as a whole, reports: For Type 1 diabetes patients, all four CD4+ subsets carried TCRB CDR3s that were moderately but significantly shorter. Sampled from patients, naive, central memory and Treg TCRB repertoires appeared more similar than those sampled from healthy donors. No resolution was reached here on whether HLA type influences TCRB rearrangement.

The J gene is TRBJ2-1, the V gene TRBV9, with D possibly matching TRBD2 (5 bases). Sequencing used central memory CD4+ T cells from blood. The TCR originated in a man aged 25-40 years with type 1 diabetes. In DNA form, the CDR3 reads TGTGCCAGCAGCGTAGCGGGGAGCGGCTACAATGAGCAGTTCTTC. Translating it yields CASSVAGSGYNEQFF.